A selection of T cell receptor beta chains follows, all from one sample in a study of blood T cell repertoires in COVID-19. The table came from immunoSEQ multiplex PCR; TCRdb's copy has only in-frame clones and leaves some out. This table has hundreds of thousands of clones, under 90% appearing once. What was sequenced was PBMCs or T cells enriched from blood (not recorded which). These receptors all stem from a woman in her 30s with acute COVID-19. The CDR3 runs from the conserved cysteine through the conserved F or W. A D gene is named only where the DNA matches it firmly. Clone size is not always given. Where it is, it says once, few, many or a class for expanded clones.

d_gene: TRBD1; abundance: -; v_gene: TRBV6-5; j_gene: TRBJ1-2; CDR3aa: CASTPTGEWGYTF; CDR3nt: TGTGCCAGCACCCCTACAGGGGAATGGGGCTACACCTTC
d_gene: -; abundance: -; v_gene: TRBV18; j_gene: TRBJ2-1; CDR3aa: CASSPNPRGGPQFF; CDR3nt: TGTGCCAGCTCACCGAACCCCCGCGGGGGCCCACAGTTCTTC
d_gene: TRBD2; abundance: -; v_gene: TRBV7-2; j_gene: TRBJ2-7; CDR3aa: CASSLAWRGGAYEQYF; CDR3nt: TGTGCCAGCAGCTTAGCGTGGCGGGGGGGCGCCTACGAGCAGTACTTC
d_gene: -; abundance: -; v_gene: TRBV12-3/TRBV12-4; j_gene: TRBJ1-2; CDR3aa: CASSLTGNYGYTF; CDR3nt: TGTGCCAGCAGTTTGACAGGAAACTATGGCTACACCTTC
d_gene: TRBD1; abundance: -; v_gene: TRBV6-6; j_gene: TRBJ1-2; CDR3aa: CASRAGTGVYGYTF; CDR3nt: TGTGCCAGCAGGGCCGGGACAGGAGTCTATGGCTACACCTTC
d_gene: TRBD1; abundance: -; v_gene: TRBV27; j_gene: TRBJ1-6; CDR3aa: CASSSDREIPPLHF; CDR3nt: TGTGCCAGCAGTTCCGACAGGGAGATACCACCCCTCCACTTT
d_gene: TRBD1; abundance: -; v_gene: TRBV19; j_gene: TRBJ1-4; CDR3aa: CASIEERTGSEKLFF; CDR3nt: TGTGCCAGTATTGAGGAGAGGACAGGGAGTGAAAAACTGTTTTTT
d_gene: -; abundance: -; v_gene: TRBV5-4; j_gene: TRBJ1-1; CDR3aa: CASSLGRGNGDEAFF; CDR3nt: TGTGCCAGCAGCTTGGGCAGGGGAAACGGGGATGAAGCTTTCTTT
d_gene: -; abundance: -; v_gene: TRBV7-2; j_gene: TRBJ1-3; CDR3aa: CASSLVSGDGNTIYF; CDR3nt: TGTGCCAGCAGCTTAGTAAGCGGGGACGGAAACACCATATATTTT
d_gene: TRBD1; abundance: -; v_gene: TRBV30; j_gene: TRBJ1-5; CDR3aa: CAWQRQGTDQPQHF; CDR3nt: TGTGCCTGGCAGCGACAGGGGACAGATCAGCCCCAGCATTTT
d_gene: -; abundance: -; v_gene: TRBV2; j_gene: TRBJ1-5; CDR3aa: CASRPEGGGFQPQHF; CDR3nt: TGTGCCAGCAGACCAGAGGGGGGGGGTTTTCAGCCCCAGCATTTT
d_gene: TRBD1; abundance: -; v_gene: TRBV7-9; j_gene: TRBJ2-7; CDR3aa: CASTQGASYEQYF; CDR3nt: TGTGCCAGCACCCAGGGGGCTTCCTACGAGCAGTACTTC
d_gene: -; abundance: -; v_gene: TRBV7-9; j_gene: TRBJ2-3; CDR3aa: CASSIDRSTDTQYF; CDR3nt: TGTGCCAGCAGCATTGACAGAAGCACAGATACGCAGTATTTT
d_gene: TRBD1; abundance: -; v_gene: TRBV5-4; j_gene: TRBJ1-1; CDR3aa: CASSLDPGGLNTEAFF; CDR3nt: TGTGCCAGCAGCTTGGATCCAGGGGGCCTGAACACTGAAGCTTTCTTT
d_gene: -; abundance: -; v_gene: TRBV21-1; j_gene: TRBJ1-6; CDR3aa: CASGRQGVLKSSPLHF; CDR3nt: TGTGCCAGCGGTAGACAGGGGGTTTTGAAAAGTTCACCCCTCCACTTT
d_gene: -; abundance: -; v_gene: TRBV12-3/TRBV12-4; j_gene: TRBJ1-1; CDR3aa: CASSNYPEAFF; CDR3nt: TGTGCCAGCAGTAACTACCCTGAAGCTTTCTTT
d_gene: TRBD1; abundance: -; v_gene: TRBV12-3/TRBV12-4; j_gene: TRBJ1-3; CDR3aa: CASSSGGGNTIYF; CDR3nt: TGTGCCAGCAGTTCAGGGGGTGGAAACACCATATATTTT
d_gene: -; abundance: -; v_gene: TRBV2; j_gene: TRBJ2-1; CDR3aa: CASTGQGIDEQFF; CDR3nt: TGTGCCAGCACCGGACAAGGGATCGATGAGCAGTTCTTC
d_gene: -; abundance: few; v_gene: TRBV7-2; j_gene: TRBJ2-7; CDR3aa: CASSSVEEQYF; CDR3nt: TGTGCCAGCAGCTCCGTAGAGGAGCAGTACTTC
d_gene: -; abundance: once; v_gene: TRBV19; j_gene: TRBJ2-1; CDR3aa: CASKGGISYNEQFF; CDR3nt: TGTGCCAGTAAGGGGGGGATCTCCTACAATGAGCAGTTCTTC
d_gene: TRBD1; abundance: once; v_gene: TRBV6-2/TRBV6-3; j_gene: TRBJ1-1; CDR3aa: CASSYSFMTGDTEAFF; CDR3nt: TGTGCCAGCAGTTATTCCTTTATGACAGGGGATACTGAAGCTTTCTTT
d_gene: -; abundance: -; v_gene: TRBV5-1; j_gene: TRBJ1-1; CDR3aa: CASSFTGGTTEAFF; CDR3nt: TGCGCCAGCAGCTTCACCGGGGGTACCACTGAAGCTTTCTTT
d_gene: -; abundance: -; v_gene: TRBV30; j_gene: TRBJ1-2; CDR3aa: CAWSERGNYGYTF; CDR3nt: TGTGCCTGGAGTGAACGGGGAAACTATGGCTACACCTTC
d_gene: -; abundance: -; v_gene: TRBV5-1; j_gene: TRBJ2-7; CDR3aa: CASSLGLHSSYEQYF; CDR3nt: TGCGCCAGCAGCTTGGGTCTGCACTCCTCCTACGAGCAGTACTTC
d_gene: -; abundance: -; v_gene: TRBV11-3; j_gene: TRBJ1-1; CDR3aa: CASSLGPNTEAFF; CDR3nt: TGTGCCAGCAGCTTAGGGCCGAACACTGAAGCTTTCTTT
d_gene: -; abundance: once; v_gene: TRBV11-3; j_gene: TRBJ2-4; CDR3aa: CASSPGSGDIQYF; CDR3nt: TGTGCCAGCAGCCCTGGGTCGGGGGACATTCAGTACTTC
d_gene: TRBD2; abundance: -; v_gene: TRBV4-1; j_gene: TRBJ2-2; CDR3aa: CASSQDPWRGGQNTGELFF; CDR3nt: TGCGCCAGCAGCCAAGATCCGTGGCGGGGGGGCCAGAACACCGGGGAGCTGTTTTTT
d_gene: -; abundance: -; v_gene: TRBV7-2; j_gene: TRBJ1-4; CDR3aa: CASRSPGNEKLFF; CDR3nt: TGTGCCAGCAGAAGCCCGGGAAATGAAAAACTGTTTTTT
d_gene: TRBD2; abundance: -; v_gene: TRBV9; j_gene: TRBJ2-1; CDR3aa: CASSVSLAGVYNEQFF; CDR3nt: TGTGCCAGCAGCGTGTCGCTAGCGGGGGTGTACAATGAGCAGTTCTTC
d_gene: -; abundance: once; v_gene: TRBV30; j_gene: TRBJ1-4; CDR3aa: CAWSLPGFANEKLFF; CDR3nt: TGTGCCTGGAGCCTTCCAGGGTTTGCTAATGAAAAACTGTTTTTT
d_gene: -; abundance: -; v_gene: TRBV6-4; j_gene: TRBJ1-5; CDR3aa: CASSDSRDPPRYRNPFNQPQHF; CDR3nt: TGTGCCAGCAGTGACTCGCGGGATCCCCCGCGTTACAGGAACCCCTTTAATCAGCCCCAGCATTTT
d_gene: TRBD2; abundance: -; v_gene: TRBV27; j_gene: TRBJ2-7; CDR3aa: CASSLLAGGLANEQYF; CDR3nt: TGTGCCAGCAGTTTACTAGCGGGGGGCCTCGCCAACGAGCAGTACTTC
d_gene: -; abundance: -; v_gene: TRBV14; j_gene: TRBJ1-6; CDR3aa: CASSQDYPGNNSPLHF; CDR3nt: TGTGCCAGCAGCCAAGATTATCCAGGGAACAATTCACCCCTCCACTTT
d_gene: -; abundance: -; v_gene: TRBV6-2/TRBV6-3; j_gene: TRBJ1-1; CDR3aa: CASSYSGRGFRNTEAFF; CDR3nt: TGTGCCAGCAGTTACTCGGGCAGGGGATTTCGGAACACTGAAGCTTTCTTT
d_gene: -; abundance: -; v_gene: TRBV10-3; j_gene: TRBJ1-1; CDR3aa: CAISERQGTNTEAFF; CDR3nt: TGTGCCATCAGTGAGAGGCAGGGCACGAACACTGAAGCTTTCTTT
d_gene: -; abundance: -; v_gene: TRBV6-5; j_gene: TRBJ2-5; CDR3aa: CASSYSQGTVETQYF; CDR3nt: TGTGCCAGCAGTTACTCCCAGGGCACGGTGGAGACCCAGTACTTC
d_gene: TRBD2; abundance: -; v_gene: TRBV9; j_gene: TRBJ2-3; CDR3aa: CASSPRLAGGLTQYF; CDR3nt: TGTGCCAGCAGCCCGAGACTAGCGGGGGGGCTTACGCAGTATTTT
d_gene: TRBD1; abundance: few; v_gene: TRBV7-2; j_gene: TRBJ2-5; CDR3aa: CASSLSGQGETQYF; CDR3nt: TGTGCCAGCAGCTTATCGGGACAGGGGGAGACCCAGTACTTC
d_gene: -; abundance: few; v_gene: TRBV28; j_gene: TRBJ1-1; CDR3aa: CASSNPLRVRAFF; CDR3nt: TGTGCCAGCAGTAACCCCCTCCGGGTTCGAGCTTTCTTT
d_gene: TRBD1; abundance: -; v_gene: TRBV5-4; j_gene: TRBJ2-1; CDR3aa: CASSFWAGGDNEQFF; CDR3nt: TGTGCCAGCAGCTTCTGGGCAGGGGGAGACAATGAGCAGTTCTTC
d_gene: TRBD1; abundance: -; v_gene: TRBV11-2; j_gene: TRBJ2-2; CDR3aa: CASSLKGQGRIGELFF; CDR3nt: TGTGCCAGCAGCTTGAAGGGACAGGGTAGAATCGGGGAGCTGTTTTTT
d_gene: -; abundance: -; v_gene: TRBV29-1; j_gene: TRBJ1-1; CDR3aa: CSVAGGGTEAFF; CDR3nt: TGCAGCGTGGCGGGAGGGGGGACTGAAGCTTTCTTT
d_gene: -; abundance: -; v_gene: TRBV7-2; j_gene: TRBJ1-5; CDR3aa: CASSSPGGWQPQHF; CDR3nt: TGTGCCAGCAGCTCGCCGGGGGGGTGGCAGCCCCAGCATTTT